This T cell receptor (beta chain) is drawn from a study of siplizumab effects on memory and regulatory T cells. About this clone: The antigen is unknown.

Germline CDR1 and CDR2: LGHNA and YNFKEQ. V was cut by 0 bases and J by 6 bases, with 17 bases left in between. This CDR3 region has 17 residues. Study findings and constraints: Confirmation was lacking for the suppressive function of proliferating Tregs derived from siplizumab cultures. In unstimulated cells, naive T cells appeared more diverse than memory T cells and seemed major alloresponse contributors.

The assay was immunoSEQ multiplex PCR, and TCRdb's table has in-frame clones only and misses some. The table lists about 91,000 clones, roughly 93% of them singletons. Sequenced: CD8+ T cells sorted from blood. This TCR came from a human donor in good health. This chain connects TRBV4-2 to TRBJ2-2, with a weak D call TRBD1 (6 bases). CDR3 residues: CASSQDATTGYAGELFF. The CDR3, as DNA: TGTGCCAGCAGCCAAGATGCTACCACAGGGTATGCCGGGGAGCTGTTTTTT.